This TCR beta chain was obtained from a study of blood T cell repertoires in COVID-19. Enrolled through a virtual design, the participants were between about 18 and 100 years of age and came from 24 US areas. Cohorts were based on clinical histories the participants reported. Method: immunoSEQ multiplex PCR; TCRdb's copy keeps in-frame clones and lacks some. Of around 250,000 clones listed, around 93% are singletons. The TCR originated in a man aged 35 to 55 who had been exposed to COVID-19. Sequences were obtained from PBMCs or T cells enriched from blood (not recorded which).

The CDR3 loop is CASGSLTGTGEQYF. The CDR3 DNA sequence: TGTGCTAGTGGTTCTCTTACAGGGACGGGCGAGCAGTACTTC. The chain has TRBV12-5 and TRBJ2-7, with D possibly TRBD1 on 6 matching bases. This CDR3 has 14 amino acids. The V end was cut by 4 bases, the J end by 6 bases, with 16 bases between. The germline V gene has CDR1 LGHNT and CDR2 FRNRAP.